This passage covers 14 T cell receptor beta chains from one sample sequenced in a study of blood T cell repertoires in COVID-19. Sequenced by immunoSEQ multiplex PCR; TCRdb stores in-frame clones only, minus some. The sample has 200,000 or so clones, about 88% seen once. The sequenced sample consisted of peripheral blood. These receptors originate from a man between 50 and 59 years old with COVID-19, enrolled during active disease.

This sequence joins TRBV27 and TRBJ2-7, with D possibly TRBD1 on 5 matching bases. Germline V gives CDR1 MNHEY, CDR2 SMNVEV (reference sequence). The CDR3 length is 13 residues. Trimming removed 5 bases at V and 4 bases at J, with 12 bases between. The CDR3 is CASSPLGLYEQYF. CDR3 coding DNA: TGTGCCAGCAGTCCGTTGGGGCTGTACGAGCAGTACTTC.

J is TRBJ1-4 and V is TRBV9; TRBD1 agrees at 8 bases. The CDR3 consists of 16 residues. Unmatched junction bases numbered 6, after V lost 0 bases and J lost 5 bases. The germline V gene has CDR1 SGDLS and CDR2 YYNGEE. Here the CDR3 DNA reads TGTGCCAGCAGCGTAGGAGGACAGGGAGAGAATGAAAAACTGTTTTTT. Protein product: CASSVGGQGENEKLFF. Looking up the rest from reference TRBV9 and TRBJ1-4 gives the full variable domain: DSGVTQTPKHLITATGQRVTLRCSPRSGDLSVYWYQQSLDQGLQFLIQYYNGEERAKGNILERFSAQQFPDLHSELNLSSLELGDSALYFCASSVGGQGENEKLFFGSGTQLSVL.

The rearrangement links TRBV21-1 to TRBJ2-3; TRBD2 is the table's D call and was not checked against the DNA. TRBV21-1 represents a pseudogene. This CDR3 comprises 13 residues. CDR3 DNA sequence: TGTGCCAGCACCCCGGGATGCACAGATACGCAGTATTTT. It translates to CASTPGCTDTQYF.

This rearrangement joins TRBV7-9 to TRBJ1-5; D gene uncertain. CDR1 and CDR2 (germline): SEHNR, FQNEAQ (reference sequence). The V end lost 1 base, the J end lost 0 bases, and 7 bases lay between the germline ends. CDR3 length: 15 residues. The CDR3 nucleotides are TGTGCCAGCAGCTTAGGAGCCGCTAGCAATCAGCCCCAGCATTTT. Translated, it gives CASSLGAASNQPQHF.

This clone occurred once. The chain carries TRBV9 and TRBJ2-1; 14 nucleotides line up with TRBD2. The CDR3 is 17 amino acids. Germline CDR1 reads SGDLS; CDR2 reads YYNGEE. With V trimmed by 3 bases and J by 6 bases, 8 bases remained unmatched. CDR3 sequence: CASSALPGLAGANEQFF. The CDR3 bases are TGTGCCAGCAGCGCGTTACCGGGACTAGCGGGAGCCAATGAGCAGTTCTTC.

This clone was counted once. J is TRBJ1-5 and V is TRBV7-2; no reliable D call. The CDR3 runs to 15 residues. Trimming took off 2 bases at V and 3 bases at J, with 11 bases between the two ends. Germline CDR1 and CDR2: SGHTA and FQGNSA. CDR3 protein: CASSLMAGSNQPQHF. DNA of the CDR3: TGTGCCAGCAGCTTAATGGCAGGCTCCAATCAGCCCCAGCATTTT.

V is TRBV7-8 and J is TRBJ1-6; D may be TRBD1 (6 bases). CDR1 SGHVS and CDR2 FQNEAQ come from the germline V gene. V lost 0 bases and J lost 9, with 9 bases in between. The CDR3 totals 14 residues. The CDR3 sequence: CASSLATGPSPLHF. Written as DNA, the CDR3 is TGTGCCAGCAGCTTAGCGACAGGCCCTTCACCCCTCCACTTT.

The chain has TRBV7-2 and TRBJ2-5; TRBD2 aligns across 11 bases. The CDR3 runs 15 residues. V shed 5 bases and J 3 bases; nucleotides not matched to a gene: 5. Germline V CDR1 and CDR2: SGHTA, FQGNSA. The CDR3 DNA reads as TGTGCCAGCAGCCTCGGACTAGCGGGCGAAGAGACCCAGTACTTC. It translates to CASSLGLAGEETQYF.

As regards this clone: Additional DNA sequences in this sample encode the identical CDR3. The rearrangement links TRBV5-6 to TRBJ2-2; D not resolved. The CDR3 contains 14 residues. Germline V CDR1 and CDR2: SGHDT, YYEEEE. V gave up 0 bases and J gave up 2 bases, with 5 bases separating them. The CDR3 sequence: CASSLGHNTGELFF. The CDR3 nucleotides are TGTGCCAGCAGCTTGGGGCATAACACCGGGGAGCTGTTTTTT. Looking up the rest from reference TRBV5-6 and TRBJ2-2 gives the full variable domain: DAGVTQSPTHLIKTRGQQVTLRCSPKSGHDTVSWYQQALGQGPQFIFQYYEEEERQRGNFPDRFSGHQFPNYSSELNVNALLLGDSALYLCASSLGHNTGELFFGEGSRLTVL.

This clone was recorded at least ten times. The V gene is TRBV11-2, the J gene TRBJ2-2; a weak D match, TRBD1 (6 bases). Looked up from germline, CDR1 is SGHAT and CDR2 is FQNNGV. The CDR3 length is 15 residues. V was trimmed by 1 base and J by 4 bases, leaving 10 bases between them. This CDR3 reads CASSLVQGLTGELFF. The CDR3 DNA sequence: TGTGCCAGCAGCTTAGTCCAGGGGCTCACCGGGGAGCTGTTTTTT.

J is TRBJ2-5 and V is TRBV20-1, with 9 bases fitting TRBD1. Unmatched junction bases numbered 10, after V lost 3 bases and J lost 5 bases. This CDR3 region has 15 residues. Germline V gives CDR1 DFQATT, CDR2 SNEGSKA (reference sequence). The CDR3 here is CSASSTDRGGETQYF. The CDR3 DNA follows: TGCAGTGCTAGTTCCACGGACAGGGGAGGGGAGACCCAGTACTTC.

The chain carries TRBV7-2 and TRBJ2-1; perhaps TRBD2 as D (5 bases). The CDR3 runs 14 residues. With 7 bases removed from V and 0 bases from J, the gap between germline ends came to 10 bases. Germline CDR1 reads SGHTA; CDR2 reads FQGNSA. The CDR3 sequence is CASNHTSSYNEQFF. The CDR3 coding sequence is TGTGCCAGCAACCATACTAGCTCCTACAATGAGCAGTTCTTC.

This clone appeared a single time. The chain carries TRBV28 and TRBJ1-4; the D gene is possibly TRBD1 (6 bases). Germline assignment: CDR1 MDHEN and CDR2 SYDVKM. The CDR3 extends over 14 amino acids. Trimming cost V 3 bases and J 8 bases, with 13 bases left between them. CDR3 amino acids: CASSFRGGQEKLFF. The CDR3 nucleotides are TGTGCCAGCAGTTTCCGCGGGGGCCAGGAAAAACTGTTTTTT.

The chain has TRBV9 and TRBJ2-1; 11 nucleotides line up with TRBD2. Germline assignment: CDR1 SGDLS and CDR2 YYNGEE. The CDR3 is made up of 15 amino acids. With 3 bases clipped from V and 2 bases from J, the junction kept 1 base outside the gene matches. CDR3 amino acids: CASSGLAGTYNEQFF. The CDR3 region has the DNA TGTGCCAGCAGCGGACTAGCGGGGACCTACAATGAGCAGTTCTTC. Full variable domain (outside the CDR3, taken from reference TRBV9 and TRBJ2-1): DSGVTQTPKHLITATGQRVTLRCSPRSGDLSVYWYQQSLDQGLQFLIQYYNGEERAKGNILERFSAQQFPDLHSELNLSSLELGDSALYFCASSGLAGTYNEQFFGPGTRLTVL.